These 6 T cell receptor beta chains originate from one sample sequenced in a study of blood T cell repertoires in COVID-19. Some clones are missing from TCRdb's copy, which holds only in-frame ones; the method was immunoSEQ multiplex PCR. The table has nearly 250,000 clones, roughly 86% seen once. Sequencing was performed on peripheral blood. The origin of the receptors is a woman older than 75 with COVID-19, enrolled during active disease.

This rearrangement joins TRBV6-4 to TRBJ1-4, with 9 positions matching TRBD1. The CDR3 loop spans 15 amino acids. Trimming removed 3 bases from V and 7 bases from J; junction bases left unmatched: 6. Germline V gives CDR1 MRHNA, CDR2 SNTAGT. This chain's CDR3 is CASSDTGGVGEKLFF. CDR3 coding DNA: TGTGCCAGCAGTGATACAGGGGGCGTCGGTGAAAAACTGTTTTTT.

This clone was observed a few times. CDR3 sequence reads: CASSAFKAKLVTGELFF. The CDR3 coding sequence is TGTGCCAGCAGCGCGTTTAAAGCCAAATTAGTCACCGGGGAGCTGTTTTTT. The rearrangement joins TRBV7-9 to TRBJ2-2; D uncertain. The CDR3 is 17 amino acids. The germline gives CDR1 SEHNR, CDR2 FQNEAQ (reference sequence). Trimming stripped 5 bases from V and 4 bases from J, with 20 bases between.

The genes are TRBV12-3 or TRBV12-4 and TRBJ1-6; unclear D gene. CDR3 length: 13 residues. V was cut by 8 bases and J by 10 bases, with 15 bases left in between. For the CDR3, the DNA is TGTGCCAGCGGTGTGCAGGCTCAGTCACCCCTCCACTTT. Translation gives CASGVQAQSPLHF.

The chain couples TRBV6-5 to TRBJ1-5; 10 bases fit TRBD1. V trimming: 6 bases; J trimming: 2 bases; junction bases outside the gene matches: 4. The CDR3 length is 15 residues. Germline V gene data show CDR1 as MNHEY and CDR2 as SVGAGI. CDR3: CASRNGQGGNQPQHF. The CDR3, as DNA: TGTGCCAGCAGAAACGGACAGGGGGGCAATCAGCCCCAGCATTTT.

The chain uses TRBV29-1 and TRBJ1-1; possible D gene TRBD1, 5 bases. V lost 6 bases to trimming and J lost 5 bases, with 16 bases between them. Looked up from germline, CDR1 is SQVTM and CDR2 is ANQGSEA. This CDR3 has 13 residues. Here the CDR3 DNA reads TGCAGCGTGGGAGGTGGGGCGAGAACTGAAGCTTTCTTT. Amino acid sequence: CSVGGGARTEAFF.

Ten or more counts support this clone. This chain links TRBV10-3 with TRBJ1-1; the D gene is possibly TRBD1 (5 bases). CDR1 and CDR2 (germline): ENHRY, SYGVKD. CDR3 length: 12 residues. V was cut by 6 bases and J by 1 base, with 6 bases left in between. CDR3: CAISGGNTEAFF. The CDR3 region has the DNA TGTGCCATCAGCGGGGGGAACACTGAAGCTTTCTTT.